The present TCR beta chain was sequenced within a study of blood T cell repertoires in COVID-19. Study-level information: COVID-19 samples collected from the United States, Italy and Spain covered acute and convalescent phases. T cells, B-cell-depleted T cells, or PBMCs supplied cDNA or gDNA.

This CDR3 is 14 amino acids long. Germline-derived CDR1 and CDR2 are LNHDA and SQIVND (reference sequence). V trimming: 6 bases; J trimming: 0 bases; junction bases outside the gene matches: 4. In Seattle, patients joined the study during active infection and were tracked longitudinally. In the original analysis: Amplification of reference gene primers provided the estimated nucleated cell counts. TCRdb's copy holds only in-frame clones and misses some; the assay was immunoSEQ multiplex PCR. The V and J calls and clone size were taken over from that table, and D and trimming were inferred from the DNA. The sample carries hundreds of thousands of clones, 75% to 85% recorded once.

The V call is TRBV19, the J call TRBJ2-7, with 8 bases lining up with TRBD2. Material for sequencing was peripheral blood. The receptor's source is a woman over 75 with COVID-19, enrolled during active disease. Here the CDR3 reads CASSKRESSYEQYF. In DNA, the CDR3 is TGTGCCAGTAGCAAGCGGGAGTCCTCCTACGAGCAGTACTTC.